These T cell receptor beta chains were read from a single sample in a study of shared clonotypes between healthy human individuals. Assay used: immunoSEQ multiplex PCR; TCRdb lists only in-frame clones, some missing. This sample carries some 2,500,000 clones, 85% to 95% of them seen once, and the ten largest clones take 0.3% to 0.4%. Material: naive CD4+ T cells from PBMCs. The receptors come from a man aged 18 to 30 in good health. Some clones in this sample may be carry-over from other donors' samples. The CDR3 runs from the conserved cysteine through the conserved F or W. A D gene is named only where the DNA matches it firmly. Clone size appears in some rows only: once, few, many, or a class for an expanded clone.

j_call cdr3_length d_call v_call clone_size cdr3_aa cdr3_nt
TRBJ1-5 12 NA TRBV29-1 few CSVGQGNQPQHF TGCAGCGTTGGACAGGGCAATCAGCCCCAGCATTTT
TRBJ2-3 16 TRBD2 TRBV5-1 NA CASSKGLAGGPDTQYF TGCGCCAGCAGCAAGGGACTAGCGGGAGGACCCGATACGCAGTATTTT
TRBJ2-7 13 NA TRBV7-7 NA CASSPGQTYEQYF TGTGCCAGCAGCCCTGGACAGACCTACGAGCAGTACTTC
TRBJ1-1 14 NA TRBV7-9 NA CASSLKGVGTEAFF TGTGCCAGCAGCTTAAAAGGGGTTGGGACTGAAGCTTTCTTT
TRBJ1-1 12 NA TRBV6-1 NA CASSAGGWGAFF TGTGCCAGCAGTGCCGGAGGCTGGGGGGCTTTCTTT
TRBJ2-1 15 NA TRBV9 NA CASSVLGLPTNEQFF TGTGCCAGCAGCGTTCTTGGTCTCCCTACGAATGAGCAGTTCTTC
TRBJ2-7 14 TRBD2 TRBV27 NA CASTASAGGHEQYF TGTGCCAGCACCGCTTCCGCGGGAGGGCACGAGCAGTACTTC
TRBJ1-1 13 TRBD1 TRBV6-1 NA CASSAHRGTEAFF TGTGCCAGCAGTGCCCACAGGGGCACTGAAGCTTTCTTT
TRBJ2-7 14 NA TRBV19 NA CASSFPGLVYEQYF TGTGCCAGTAGTTTCCCCGGACTGGTATACGAGCAGTACTTC
TRBJ2-7 14 NA TRBV12-2 NA CASRSRQGDHEQYF TGTGCAAGTCGCTCCAGACAGGGGGACCACGAGCAGTACTTC